The T cell receptor (beta chain) under discussion was sequenced for a study of spatial heterogeneity in lung cancer. Looking at the study overall: Detected beta-chain sequences consistently exceeded alpha-chain sequences.

The CDR3 runs 17 residues. TCRdb ran MiXCR on the 5' RACE reads and lists one entry per CDR3 protein. This table has fewer than 100,000 distinct CDR3 sequences, just under 20% appearing once. Time point noted: blood at routine non-recurrence follow-up after resection. V and J are TRBV21-1 and TRBJ2-7. TRBV21-1 is reported as a pseudogene. The sample in question was PBMCs, obtained at follow-up. This TCR came from a male donor with early-stage non-small cell lung cancer. Here the CDR3 DNA reads TGTGCCAGCAGCAAAGCGCTTTCTGGGGGGGGCACCTACGAGCAGTACTTC. The encoded protein is CASSKALSGGGTYEQYF.